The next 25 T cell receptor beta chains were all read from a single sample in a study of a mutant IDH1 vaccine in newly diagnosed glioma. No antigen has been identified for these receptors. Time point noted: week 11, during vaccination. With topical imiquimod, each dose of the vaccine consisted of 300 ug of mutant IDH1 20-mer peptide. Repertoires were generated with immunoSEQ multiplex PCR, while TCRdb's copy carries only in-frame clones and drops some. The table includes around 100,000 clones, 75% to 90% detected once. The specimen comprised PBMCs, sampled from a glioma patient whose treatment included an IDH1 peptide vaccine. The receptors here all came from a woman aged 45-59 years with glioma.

The DNA for the CDR3 is TGTGCCAGCAGACCCGATCGGGGAGGGAGGGAGCAGTACTTC. Translated, it gives CASRPDRGGREQYF. The gene calls are TRBV6-5 and TRBJ2-7, with 7 bases fitting TRBD2. CDR1 is MNHEY and CDR2 is SVGAGI in the germline V gene. This CDR3 contains 14 residues. The V and J ends lost 6 bases and 7 bases, in that order; junction bases with no gene match: 12.

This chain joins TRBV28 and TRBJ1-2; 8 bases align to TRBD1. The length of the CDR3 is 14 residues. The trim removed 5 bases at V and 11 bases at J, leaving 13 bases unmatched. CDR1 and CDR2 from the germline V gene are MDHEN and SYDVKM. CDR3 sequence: CASSPLDRVGSYTF. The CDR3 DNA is TGTGCCAGCAGTCCATTGGACAGGGTAGGATCTTACACCTTC.

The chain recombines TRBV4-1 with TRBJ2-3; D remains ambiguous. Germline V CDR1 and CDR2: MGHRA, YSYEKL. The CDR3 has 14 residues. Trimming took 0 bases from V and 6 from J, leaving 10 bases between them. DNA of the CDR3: TGCGCCAGCAGCCAAGAACGCGCAGCCGATACGCAGTATTTT. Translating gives CASSQERAADTQYF.

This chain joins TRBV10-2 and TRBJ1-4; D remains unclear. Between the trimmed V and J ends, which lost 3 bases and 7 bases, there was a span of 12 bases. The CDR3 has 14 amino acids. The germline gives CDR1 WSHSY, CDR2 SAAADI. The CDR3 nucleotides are TGCGCCAGCAGTGATAAAGGGTGGGGTGAAAAACTGTTTTTT. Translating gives CASSDKGWGEKLFF.

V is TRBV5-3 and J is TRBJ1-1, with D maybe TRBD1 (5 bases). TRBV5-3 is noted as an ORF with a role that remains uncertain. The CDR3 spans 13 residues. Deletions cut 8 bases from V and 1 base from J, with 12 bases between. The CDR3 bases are TGTGCCAGCACCCCCGGACAGAACACTGAAGCTTTCTTT. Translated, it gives CASTPGQNTEAFF.

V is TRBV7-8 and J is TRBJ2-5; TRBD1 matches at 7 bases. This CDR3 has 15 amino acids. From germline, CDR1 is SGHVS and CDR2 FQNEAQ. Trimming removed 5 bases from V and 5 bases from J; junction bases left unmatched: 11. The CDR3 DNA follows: TGTGCCAGCAGCCCCCGATTCGGACAGGCCGAGACCCAGTACTTC. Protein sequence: CASSPRFGQAETQYF. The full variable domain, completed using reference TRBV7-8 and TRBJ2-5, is GAGVSQSPRYKVAKRGQDVALRCDPISGHVSLFWYQQALGQGPEFLTYFQNEAQLDKSGLPSDRFFAERPEGSVSTLKIQRTQQEDSAVYLCASSPRFGQAETQYFGPGTRLLVL.

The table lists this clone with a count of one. The CDR3 DNA reads as TGCGCCAGCAGGGGCTCCTCGAATGAGCAGTTCTTC. Amino acids: CASRGSSNEQFF. The rearrangement links TRBV4-1 to TRBJ2-1; D not resolved. Trimming removed 6 bases from V and 7 bases from J, with 10 bases in between. CDR1 and CDR2 from the germline V gene are MGHRA and YSYEKL. CDR3 length: 12 residues.

DNA of the CDR3: TGTGCCTGGTGTTGGGGGCCCACAGATACGCAGTATTTT. It yields the protein CAWCWGPTDTQYF. J is TRBJ2-3 and V is TRBV30, with D tentatively TRBD1 (6 bases). Germline values: CDR1 GTSNPN, CDR2 SVGIG (reference sequence). This CDR3 region has 13 residues. Between the trimmed V and J ends, which lost 5 bases and 2 bases, there was a span of 11 bases.

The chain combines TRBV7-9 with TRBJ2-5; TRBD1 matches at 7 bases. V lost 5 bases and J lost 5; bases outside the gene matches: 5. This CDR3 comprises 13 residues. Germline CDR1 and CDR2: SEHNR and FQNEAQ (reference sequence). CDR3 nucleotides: TGTGCCAGCAGCCCACTGACAGGGGAGACCCAGTACTTC. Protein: CASSPLTGETQYF.

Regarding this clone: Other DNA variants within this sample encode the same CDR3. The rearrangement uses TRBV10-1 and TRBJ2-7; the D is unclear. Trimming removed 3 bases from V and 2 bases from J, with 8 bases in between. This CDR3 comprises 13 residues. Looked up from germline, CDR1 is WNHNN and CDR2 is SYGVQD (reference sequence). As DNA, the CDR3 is TGCGCCAGCAGTGAAAGGATAACCTACGAGCAGTACTTC. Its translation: CASSERITYEQYF.

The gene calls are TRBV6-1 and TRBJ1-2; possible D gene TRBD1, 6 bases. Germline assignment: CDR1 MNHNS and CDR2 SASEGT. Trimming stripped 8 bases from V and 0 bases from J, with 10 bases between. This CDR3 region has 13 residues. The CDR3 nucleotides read TGTGCCAGCCGGACAGCAGCTAACTATGGCTACACCTTC. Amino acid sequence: CASRTAANYGYTF.

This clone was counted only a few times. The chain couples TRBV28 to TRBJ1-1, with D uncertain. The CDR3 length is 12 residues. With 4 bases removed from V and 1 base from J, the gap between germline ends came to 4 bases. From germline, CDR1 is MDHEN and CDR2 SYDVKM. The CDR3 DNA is TGTGCCAGCAGTTACCAGAACACTGAAGCTTTCTTT. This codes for CASSYQNTEAFF.

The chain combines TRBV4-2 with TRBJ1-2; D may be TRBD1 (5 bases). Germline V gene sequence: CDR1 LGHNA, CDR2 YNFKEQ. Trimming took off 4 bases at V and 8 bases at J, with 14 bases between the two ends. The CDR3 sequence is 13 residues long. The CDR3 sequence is CASSRQGLSGYTF. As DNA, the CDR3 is TGTGCCAGCAGCCGGCAGGGTCTTTCGGGCTACACCTTC.

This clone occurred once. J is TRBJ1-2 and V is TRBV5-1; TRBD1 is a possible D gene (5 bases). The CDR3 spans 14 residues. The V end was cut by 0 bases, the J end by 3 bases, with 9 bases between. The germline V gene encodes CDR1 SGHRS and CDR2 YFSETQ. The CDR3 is CASSLGDRDYGYTF. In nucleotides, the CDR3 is TGCGCCAGCAGCTTGGGCGACAGAGACTATGGCTACACCTTC.

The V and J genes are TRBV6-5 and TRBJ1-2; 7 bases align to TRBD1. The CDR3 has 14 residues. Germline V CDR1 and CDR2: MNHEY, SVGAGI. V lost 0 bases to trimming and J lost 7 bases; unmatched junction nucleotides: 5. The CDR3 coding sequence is TGTGCCAGCAGTTACTCGACAGGGCCCTTTGGCTACACCTTC. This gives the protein CASSYSTGPFGYTF.

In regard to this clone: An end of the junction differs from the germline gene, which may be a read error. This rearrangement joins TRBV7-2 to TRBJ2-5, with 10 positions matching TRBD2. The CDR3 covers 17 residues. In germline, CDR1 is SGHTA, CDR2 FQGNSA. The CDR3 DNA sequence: TGTGCCAGCAGTTTAGAGGGTGCTAGCGGGGGCCAAGAGACCCAGTACTTC. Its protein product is CASSLEGASGGQETQYF.

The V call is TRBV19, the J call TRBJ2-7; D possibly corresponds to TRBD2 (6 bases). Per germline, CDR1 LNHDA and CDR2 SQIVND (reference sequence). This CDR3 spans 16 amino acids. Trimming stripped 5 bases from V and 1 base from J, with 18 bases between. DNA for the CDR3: TGTGCCAGTAGTTCTACGGCGGGGAAACCTTCCTACGAGCAGTACTTC. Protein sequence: CASSSTAGKPSYEQYF.

CDR3 in amino acids: CASSSGYESSYEQYF. The CDR3 DNA sequence: TGTGCCAGCAGCTCAGGATATGAGAGCTCCTACGAGCAGTACTTC. The chain uses TRBV7-9 and TRBJ2-7, with D unclear. The CDR3 length is 15 residues. Germline values: CDR1 SEHNR, CDR2 FQNEAQ (reference sequence). V gave up 4 bases and J gave up 0 bases, with 13 bases separating them.

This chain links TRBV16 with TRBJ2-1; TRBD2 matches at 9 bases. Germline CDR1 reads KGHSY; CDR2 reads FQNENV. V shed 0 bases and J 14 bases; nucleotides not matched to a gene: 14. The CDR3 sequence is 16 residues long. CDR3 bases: TGTGCCAGCAGCCAATCCATAAGCGGGAGGACCATGGGGGAGTTCTTC. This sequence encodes CASSQSISGRTMGEFF.

The DNA for the CDR3 is TGTGCCACCACAGGGTTAGGCACTGAAGCTTTCTTT. Its translation is CATTGLGTEAFF. The chain carries TRBV2 and TRBJ1-1; D is perhaps TRBD1 (6 bases). CDR1 is SNHLY and CDR2 is FYNNEI in the germline V gene. The CDR3 length is 12 residues. Deletions cut 10 bases from V and 4 bases from J, with 13 bases between.

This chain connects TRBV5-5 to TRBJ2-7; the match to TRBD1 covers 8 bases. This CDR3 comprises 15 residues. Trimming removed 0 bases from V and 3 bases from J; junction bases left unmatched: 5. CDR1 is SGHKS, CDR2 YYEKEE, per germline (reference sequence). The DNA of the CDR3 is TGTGCCAGCAGCTTGGCGATCACAGGGGGCTACGAGCAGTACTTC. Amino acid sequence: CASSLAITGGYEQYF.

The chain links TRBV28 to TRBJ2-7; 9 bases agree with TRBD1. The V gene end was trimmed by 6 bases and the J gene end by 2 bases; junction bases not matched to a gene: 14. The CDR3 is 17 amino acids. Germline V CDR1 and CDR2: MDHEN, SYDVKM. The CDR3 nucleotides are TGTGCCAGCAGGCAACGCTCCGGACAGGGGTGGCCCTACGAGCAGTACTTC. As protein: CASRQRSGQGWPYEQYF.

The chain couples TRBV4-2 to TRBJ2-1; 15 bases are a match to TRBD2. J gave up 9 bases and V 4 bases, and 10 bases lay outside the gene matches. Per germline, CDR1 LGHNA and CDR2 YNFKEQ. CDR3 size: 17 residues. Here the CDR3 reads CASSPYQGLAGGGEQFF. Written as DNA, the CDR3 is TGTGCCAGCAGCCCCTACCAGGGACTAGCGGGAGGCGGTGAGCAGTTCTTC.

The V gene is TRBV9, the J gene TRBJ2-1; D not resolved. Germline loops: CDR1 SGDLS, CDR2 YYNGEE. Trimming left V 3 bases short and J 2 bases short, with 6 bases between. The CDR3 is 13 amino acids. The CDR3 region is CASSARAYNEQFF. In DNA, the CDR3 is TGTGCCAGCAGCGCCCGAGCCTACAATGAGCAGTTCTTC. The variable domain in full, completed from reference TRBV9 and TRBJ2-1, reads DSGVTQTPKHLITATGQRVTLRCSPRSGDLSVYWYQQSLDQGLQFLIQYYNGEERAKGNILERFSAQQFPDLHSELNLSSLELGDSALYFCASSARAYNEQFFGPGTRLTVL.

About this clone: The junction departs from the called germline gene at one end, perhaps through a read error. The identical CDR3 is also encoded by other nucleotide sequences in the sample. The DNA for the CDR3 is TGTGCCAGTAGTGAAAACGGAAATCAGCCCCAGCATTTT. Translation gives CASSENGNQPQHF. This chain joins TRBV2 and TRBJ1-5, with D uncertain. Per the germline V gene, CDR1 is SNHLY and CDR2 is FYNNEI. The CDR3 extends over 13 amino acids.